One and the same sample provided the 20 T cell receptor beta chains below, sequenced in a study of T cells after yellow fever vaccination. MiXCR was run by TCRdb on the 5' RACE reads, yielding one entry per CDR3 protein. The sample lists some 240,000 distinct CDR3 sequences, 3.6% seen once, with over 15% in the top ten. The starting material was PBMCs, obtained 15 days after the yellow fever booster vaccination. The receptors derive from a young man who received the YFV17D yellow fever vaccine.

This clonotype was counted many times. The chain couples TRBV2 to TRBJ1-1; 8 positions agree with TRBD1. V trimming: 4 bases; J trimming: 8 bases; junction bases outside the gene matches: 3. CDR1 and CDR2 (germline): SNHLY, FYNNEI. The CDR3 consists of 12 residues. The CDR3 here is CASSGSGGEAFF. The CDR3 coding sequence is TGTGCCAGCAGTGGTTCAGGGGGCGAAGCTTTCTTT.

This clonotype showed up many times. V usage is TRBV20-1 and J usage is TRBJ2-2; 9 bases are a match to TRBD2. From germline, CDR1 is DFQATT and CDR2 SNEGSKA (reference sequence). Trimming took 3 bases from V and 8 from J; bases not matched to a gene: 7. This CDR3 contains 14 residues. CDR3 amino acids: CSARNAGGPGELFF. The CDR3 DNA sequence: TGCAGTGCTAGGAACGCGGGGGGGCCGGGGGAGCTGTTTTTT.

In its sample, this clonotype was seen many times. Written as DNA, the CDR3 is TGTGCCAGCATCCTTGGAGTAGCCAATGAGCAGTTCTTC. Translated: CASILGVANEQFF. This chain uses TRBV5-8 with TRBJ2-1; D gene unclear. CDR1 and CDR2 (germline): SGHTS, YDEGEE. The CDR3 has 13 residues. Trimming cost V 6 bases and J 6 bases, with 13 bases left between them. The full variable domain, its missing parts supplied by reference TRBV5-8 and TRBJ2-1, is EAGVTQSPTHLIKTRGQQATLRCSPISGHTSVYWYQQALGLGLQFLLWYDEGEERNRGNFPPRFSGRQFPNYSSELNVNALELEDSALYLCASILGVANEQFFGPGTRLTVL.

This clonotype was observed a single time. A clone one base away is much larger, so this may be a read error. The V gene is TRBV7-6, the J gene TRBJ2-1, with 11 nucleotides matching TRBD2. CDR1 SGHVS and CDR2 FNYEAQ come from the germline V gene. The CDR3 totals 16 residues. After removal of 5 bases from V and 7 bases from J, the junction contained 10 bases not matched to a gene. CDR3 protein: CASSRGVAGGTNEQFF. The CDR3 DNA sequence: TGTGCCAGCAGCCGGGGAGTAGCGGGGGGGACGAATGAGCAGTTCTTC.

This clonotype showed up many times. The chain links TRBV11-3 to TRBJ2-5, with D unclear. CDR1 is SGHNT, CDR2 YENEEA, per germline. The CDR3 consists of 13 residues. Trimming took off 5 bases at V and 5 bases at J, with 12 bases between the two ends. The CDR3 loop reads CASSLGSAETQYF. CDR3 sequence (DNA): TGTGCCAGCAGCCTAGGGTCAGCGGAGACCCAGTACTTC.

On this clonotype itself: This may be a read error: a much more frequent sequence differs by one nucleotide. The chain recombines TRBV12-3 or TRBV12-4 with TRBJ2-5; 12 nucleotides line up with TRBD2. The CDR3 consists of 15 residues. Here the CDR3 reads CASGFPGTSGETQYF. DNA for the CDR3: TGTGCCAGCGGTTTCCCCGGGACTAGCGGGGAGACCCAGTACTTC.

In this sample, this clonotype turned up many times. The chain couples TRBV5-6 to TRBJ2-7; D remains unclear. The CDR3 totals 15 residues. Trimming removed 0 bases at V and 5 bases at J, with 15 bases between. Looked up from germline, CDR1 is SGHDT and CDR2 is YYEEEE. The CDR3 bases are TGTGCCAGCAGCTTGGCCCCCCACGGTGGGGACGAGCAGTACTTC. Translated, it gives CASSLAPHGGDEQYF.

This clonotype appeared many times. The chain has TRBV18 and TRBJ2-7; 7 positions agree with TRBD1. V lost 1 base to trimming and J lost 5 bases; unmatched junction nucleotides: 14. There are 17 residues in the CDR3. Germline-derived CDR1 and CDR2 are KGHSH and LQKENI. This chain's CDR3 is CASSPLYRGMERHEQYF. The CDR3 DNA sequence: TGTGCCAGCTCACCACTTTACAGGGGCATGGAAAGACACGAGCAGTACTTC.

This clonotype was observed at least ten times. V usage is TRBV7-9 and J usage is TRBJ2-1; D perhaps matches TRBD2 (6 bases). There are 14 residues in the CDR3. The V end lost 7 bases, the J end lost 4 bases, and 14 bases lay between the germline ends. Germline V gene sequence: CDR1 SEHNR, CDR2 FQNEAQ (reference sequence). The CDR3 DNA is TGTGCCAGCACCTACGGGACTTTTTACAATGAGCAGTTCTTC. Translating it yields CASTYGTFYNEQFF.

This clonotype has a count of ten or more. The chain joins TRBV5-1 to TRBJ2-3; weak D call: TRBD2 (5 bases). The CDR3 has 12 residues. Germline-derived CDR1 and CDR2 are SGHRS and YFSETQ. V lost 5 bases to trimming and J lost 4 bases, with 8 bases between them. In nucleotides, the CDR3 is TGCGCCAGCAGACTAGGAGCAGATACGCAGTATTTT. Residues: CASRLGADTQYF. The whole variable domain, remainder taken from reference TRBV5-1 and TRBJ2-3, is KAGVTQTPRYLIKTRGQQVTLSCSPISGHRSVSWYQQTPGQGLQFLFEYFSETQRNKGNFPGRFSGRQFSNSRSEMNVSTLELGDSALYLCASRLGADTQYFGPGTRLTVL.

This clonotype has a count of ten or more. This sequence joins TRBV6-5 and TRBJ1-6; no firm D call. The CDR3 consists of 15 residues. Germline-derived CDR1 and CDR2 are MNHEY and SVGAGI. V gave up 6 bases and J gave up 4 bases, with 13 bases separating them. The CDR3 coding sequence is TGTGCCAGCAGAAGTAGACGGAATTATAATTCACCCCTCCACTTT. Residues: CASRSRRNYNSPLHF.

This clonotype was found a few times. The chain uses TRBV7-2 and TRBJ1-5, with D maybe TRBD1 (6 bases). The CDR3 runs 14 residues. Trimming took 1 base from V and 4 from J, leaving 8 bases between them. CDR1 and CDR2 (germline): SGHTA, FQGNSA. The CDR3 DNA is TGTGCCAGCAGCTTAGACAGGGTAAATCAGCCCCAGCATTTT. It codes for CASSLDRVNQPQHF.

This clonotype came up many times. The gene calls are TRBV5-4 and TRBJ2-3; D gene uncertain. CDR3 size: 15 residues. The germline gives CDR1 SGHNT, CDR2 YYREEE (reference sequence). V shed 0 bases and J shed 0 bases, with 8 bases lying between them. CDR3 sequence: CASSLELQSTDTQYF. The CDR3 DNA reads TGTGCCAGCAGCTTGGAGCTACAAAGCACAGATACGCAGTATTTT.

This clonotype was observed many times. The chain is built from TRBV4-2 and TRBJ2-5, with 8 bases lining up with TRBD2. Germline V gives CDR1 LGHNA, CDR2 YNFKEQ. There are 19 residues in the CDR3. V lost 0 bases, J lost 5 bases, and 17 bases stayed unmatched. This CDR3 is CASSQEYLYGGGMEETQYF. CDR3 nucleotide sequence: TGTGCCAGCAGCCAAGAATATTTATACGGGGGGGGAATGGAGGAGACCCAGTACTTC.

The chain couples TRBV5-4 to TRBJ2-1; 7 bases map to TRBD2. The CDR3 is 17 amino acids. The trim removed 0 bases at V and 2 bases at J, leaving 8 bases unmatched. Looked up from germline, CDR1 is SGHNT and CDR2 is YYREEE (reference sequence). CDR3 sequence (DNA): TGTGCCAGCAGCTTGGACCTGGGGACTACCCCCTACAATGAGCAGTTCTTC. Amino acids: CASSLDLGTTPYNEQFF.

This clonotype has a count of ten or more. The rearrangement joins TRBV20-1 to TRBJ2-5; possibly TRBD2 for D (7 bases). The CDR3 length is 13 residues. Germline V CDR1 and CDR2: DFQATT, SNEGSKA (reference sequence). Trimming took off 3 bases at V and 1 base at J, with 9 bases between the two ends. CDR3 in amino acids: CSARGGPQETQYF. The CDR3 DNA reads TGCAGTGCTAGGGGGGGGCCCCAAGAGACCCAGTACTTC.

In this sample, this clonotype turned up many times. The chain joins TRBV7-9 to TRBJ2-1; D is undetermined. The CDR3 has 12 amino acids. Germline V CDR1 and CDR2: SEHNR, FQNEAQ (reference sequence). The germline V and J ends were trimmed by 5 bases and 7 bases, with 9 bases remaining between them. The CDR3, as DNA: TGTGCCAGCAGCCCGCTTAGTAATGAGCAGTTCTTC. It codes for CASSPLSNEQFF.

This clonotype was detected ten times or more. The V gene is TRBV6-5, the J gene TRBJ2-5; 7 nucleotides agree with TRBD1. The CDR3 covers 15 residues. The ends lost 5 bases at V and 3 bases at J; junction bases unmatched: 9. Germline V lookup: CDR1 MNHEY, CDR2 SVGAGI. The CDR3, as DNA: TGTGCCAGCAGTCTGACAGGGATTGGGAAAGAGACCCAGTACTTC. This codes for CASSLTGIGKETQYF.

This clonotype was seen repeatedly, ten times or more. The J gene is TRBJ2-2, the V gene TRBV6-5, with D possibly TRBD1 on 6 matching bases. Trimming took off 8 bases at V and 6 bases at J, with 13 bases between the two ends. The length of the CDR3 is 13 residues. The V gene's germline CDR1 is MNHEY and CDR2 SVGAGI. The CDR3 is CASCAQGSGELFF. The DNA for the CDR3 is TGTGCCAGCTGCGCCCAGGGGTCCGGGGAGCTGTTTTTT.

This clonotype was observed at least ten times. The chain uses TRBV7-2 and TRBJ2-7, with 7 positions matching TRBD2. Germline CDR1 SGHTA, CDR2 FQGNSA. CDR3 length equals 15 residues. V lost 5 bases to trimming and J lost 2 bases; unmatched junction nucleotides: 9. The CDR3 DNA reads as TGTGCCAGCAGCCGAATTAGCGGGTACCCCTACGAGCAGTACTTC. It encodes CASSRISGYPYEQYF.